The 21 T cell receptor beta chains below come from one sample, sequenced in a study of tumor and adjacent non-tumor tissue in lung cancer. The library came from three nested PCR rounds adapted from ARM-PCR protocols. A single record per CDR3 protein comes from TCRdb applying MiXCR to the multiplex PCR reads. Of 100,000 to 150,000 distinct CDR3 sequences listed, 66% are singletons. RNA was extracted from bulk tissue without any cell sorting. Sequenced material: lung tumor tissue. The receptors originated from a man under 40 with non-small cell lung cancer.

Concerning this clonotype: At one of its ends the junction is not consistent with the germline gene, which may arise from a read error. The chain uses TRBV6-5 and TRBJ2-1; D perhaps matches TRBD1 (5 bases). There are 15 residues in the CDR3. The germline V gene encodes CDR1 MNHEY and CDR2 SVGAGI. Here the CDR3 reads CASNYQGSSYNEQFF. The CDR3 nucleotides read TGTGCCAGCAATTACCAGGGTAGCTCCTACAATGAGCAGTTCTTC.

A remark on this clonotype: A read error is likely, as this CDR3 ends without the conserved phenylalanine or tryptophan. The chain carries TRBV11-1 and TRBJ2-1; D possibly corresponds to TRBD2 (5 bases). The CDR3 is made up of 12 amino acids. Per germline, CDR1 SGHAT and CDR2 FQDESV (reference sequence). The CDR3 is CASSLDYYEQFS. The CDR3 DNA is TGTGCCAGCAGCCTCGACTACTATGAGCAGTTCTCC.

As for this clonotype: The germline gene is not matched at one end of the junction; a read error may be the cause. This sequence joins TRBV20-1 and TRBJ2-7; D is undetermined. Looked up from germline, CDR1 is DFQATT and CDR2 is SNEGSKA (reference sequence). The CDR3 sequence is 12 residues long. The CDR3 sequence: CSVGTATYDQYF. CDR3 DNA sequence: TGCAGTGTCGGAACAGCCACCTACGACCAGTACTTC.

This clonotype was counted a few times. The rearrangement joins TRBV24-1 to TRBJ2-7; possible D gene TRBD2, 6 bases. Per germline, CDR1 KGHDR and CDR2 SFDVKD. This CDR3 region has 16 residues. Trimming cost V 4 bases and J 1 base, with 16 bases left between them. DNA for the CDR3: TGTGCCACCAGTGAGTCGGGGACTTCTGCTTCCTACGAGCAGTACTTC. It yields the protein CATSESGTSASYEQYF.

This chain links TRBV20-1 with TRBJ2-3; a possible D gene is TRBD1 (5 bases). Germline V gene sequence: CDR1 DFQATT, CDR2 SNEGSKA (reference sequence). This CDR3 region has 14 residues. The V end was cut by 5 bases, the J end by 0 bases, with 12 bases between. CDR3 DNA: TGCAGTGCTTTTCGGGCAGGGAGCACAGATACGCAGTATTTT. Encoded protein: CSAFRAGSTDTQYF.

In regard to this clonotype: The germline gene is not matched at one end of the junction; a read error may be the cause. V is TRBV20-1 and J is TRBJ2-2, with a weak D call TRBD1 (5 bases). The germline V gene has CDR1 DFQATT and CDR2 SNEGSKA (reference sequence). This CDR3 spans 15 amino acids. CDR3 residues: CSARDLGAPTWELFF. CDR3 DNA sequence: TGCAGTGCTAGAGATCTAGGGGCACCCACCTGGGAGCTGTTTTTT.

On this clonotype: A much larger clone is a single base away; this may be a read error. CDR3 in amino acids: CASNQSLSSGNTIYF. The CDR3 DNA is TGCGCCAGCAACCAATCACTCAGCTCTGGAAACACCATATATTTT. The chain is built from TRBV4-1 and TRBJ1-3; D is undetermined. The CDR3 is 15 amino acids. The germline V gene encodes CDR1 MGHRA and CDR2 YSYEKL.

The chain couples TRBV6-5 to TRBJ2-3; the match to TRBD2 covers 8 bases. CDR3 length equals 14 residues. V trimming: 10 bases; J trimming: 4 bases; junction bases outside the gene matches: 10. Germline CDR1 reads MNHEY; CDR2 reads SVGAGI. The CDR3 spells CATGTSGNSDTQYF. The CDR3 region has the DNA TGTGCCACCGGGACTAGTGGGAACTCAGATACGCAGTATTTT.

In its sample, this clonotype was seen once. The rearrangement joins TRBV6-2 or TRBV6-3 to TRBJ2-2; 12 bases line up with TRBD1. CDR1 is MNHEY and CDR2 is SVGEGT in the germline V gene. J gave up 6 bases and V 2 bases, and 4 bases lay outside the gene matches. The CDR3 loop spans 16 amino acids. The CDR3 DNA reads TGTGCCAGCAGTTACGCGGGACAGGGGGCTGCCGGGGAGCTGTTTTTT. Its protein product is CASSYAGQGAAGELFF.

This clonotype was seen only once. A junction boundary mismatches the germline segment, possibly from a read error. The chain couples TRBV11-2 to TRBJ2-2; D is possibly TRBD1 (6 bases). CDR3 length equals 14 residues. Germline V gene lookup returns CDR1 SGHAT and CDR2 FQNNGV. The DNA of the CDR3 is TGTGCCAGCACCTCCGGGACATACACCGGGGAGCTGTTTTTC. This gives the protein CASTSGTYTGELFF.

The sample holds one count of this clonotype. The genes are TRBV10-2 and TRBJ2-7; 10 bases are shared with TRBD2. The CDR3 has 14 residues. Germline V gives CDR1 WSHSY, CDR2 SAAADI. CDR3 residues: CTTSGLAGAYEQYF. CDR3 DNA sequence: TGCACCACCAGTGGTCTAGCGGGAGCCTACGAGCAGTACTTC.

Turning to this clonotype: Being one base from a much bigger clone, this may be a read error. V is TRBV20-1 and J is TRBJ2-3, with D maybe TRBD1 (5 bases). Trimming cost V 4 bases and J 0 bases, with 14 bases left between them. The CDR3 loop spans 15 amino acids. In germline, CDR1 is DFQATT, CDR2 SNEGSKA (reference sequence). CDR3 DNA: TGCAGTGCTATGGGGCTAGTGGGTAGCACAGATACGCAGTATTTT. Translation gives CSAMGLVGSTDTQYF.

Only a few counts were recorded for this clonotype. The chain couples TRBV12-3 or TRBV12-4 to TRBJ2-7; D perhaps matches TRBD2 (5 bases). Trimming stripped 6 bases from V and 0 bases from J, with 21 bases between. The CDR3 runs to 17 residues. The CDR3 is CASSPGLVGENSYEQYF. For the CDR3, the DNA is TGTGCCAGCAGCCCAGGATTAGTGGGAGAGAACTCCTACGAGCAGTACTTC.

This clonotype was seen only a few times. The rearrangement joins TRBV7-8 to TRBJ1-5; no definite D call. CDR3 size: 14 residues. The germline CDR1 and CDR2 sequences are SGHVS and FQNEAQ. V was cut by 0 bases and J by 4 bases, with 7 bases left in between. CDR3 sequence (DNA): TGTGCCAGCAGCTTAGCAGGGAAAAATCAGCCCCAGCATTTT. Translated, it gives CASSLAGKNQPQHF.

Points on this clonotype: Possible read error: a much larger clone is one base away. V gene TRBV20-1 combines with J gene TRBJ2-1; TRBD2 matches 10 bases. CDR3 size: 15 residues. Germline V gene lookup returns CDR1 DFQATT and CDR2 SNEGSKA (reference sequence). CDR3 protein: CNARRRAGGIDEQFF. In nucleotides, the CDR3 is TGCAATGCTAGACGAAGAGCGGGGGGGATCGATGAGCAGTTCTTC.

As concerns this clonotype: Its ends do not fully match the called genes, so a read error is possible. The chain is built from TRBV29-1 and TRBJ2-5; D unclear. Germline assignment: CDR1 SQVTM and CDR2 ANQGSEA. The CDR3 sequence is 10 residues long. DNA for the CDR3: TGCATCGTCCTCCAAGAGATCCAGTACTTC. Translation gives CIVLQEIQYF.

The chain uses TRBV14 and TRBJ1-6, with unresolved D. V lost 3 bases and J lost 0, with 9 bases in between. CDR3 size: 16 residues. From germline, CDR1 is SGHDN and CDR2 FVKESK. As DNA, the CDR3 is TGTGCCAGCAGCCAGAGAATCTTCTCCTATAATTCACCCCTCCACTTT. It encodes CASSQRIFSYNSPLHF.

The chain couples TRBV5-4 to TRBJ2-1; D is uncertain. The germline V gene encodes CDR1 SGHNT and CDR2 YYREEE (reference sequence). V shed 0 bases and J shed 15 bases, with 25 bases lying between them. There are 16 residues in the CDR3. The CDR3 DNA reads TGTGCCAGCAGCTTGGGATTCGGAACAGCAGGCAATGAACGGTTCTTC. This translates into CASSLGFGTAGNERFF.

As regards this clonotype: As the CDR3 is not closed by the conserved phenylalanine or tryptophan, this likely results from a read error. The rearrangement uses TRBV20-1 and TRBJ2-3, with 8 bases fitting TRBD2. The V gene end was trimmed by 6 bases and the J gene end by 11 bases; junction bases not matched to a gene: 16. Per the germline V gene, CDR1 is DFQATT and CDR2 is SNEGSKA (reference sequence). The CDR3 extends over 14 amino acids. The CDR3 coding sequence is TGCAGTGCGCCCACTATCGGGGGGGCTGGGGGGCAGTATTTG. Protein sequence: CSAPTIGGAGGQYL.

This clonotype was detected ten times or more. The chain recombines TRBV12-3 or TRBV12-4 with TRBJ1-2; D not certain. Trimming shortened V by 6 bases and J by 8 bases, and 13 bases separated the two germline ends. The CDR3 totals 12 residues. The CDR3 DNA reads TGTGCCAGCAGCTCCTCGGGGTGGGGCTACACCTTC. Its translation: CASSSSGWGYTF.

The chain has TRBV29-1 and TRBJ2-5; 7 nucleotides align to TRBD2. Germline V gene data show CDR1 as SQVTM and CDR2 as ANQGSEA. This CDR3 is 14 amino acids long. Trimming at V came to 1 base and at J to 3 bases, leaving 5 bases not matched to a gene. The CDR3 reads CSVEGLRGEETQYF. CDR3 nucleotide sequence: TGCAGCGTTGAAGGGTTACGGGGGGAAGAGACCCAGTACTTC.